A selection of T cell receptor beta chains follows, all from one sample in a study of beta chain features in type 1 diabetes. The method was immunoSEQ multiplex PCR; TCRdb's version includes in-frame clones alone and lacks a portion of them. Of almost 350,000 clones in the sample, 8% are singletons; the top ten hold 0.44%. Sequenced sample: central memory CD4+ T cells from blood. The receptors here all came from a woman aged 18 to 35 in good health. CDR3s include the opening cysteine and the closing phenylalanine or tryptophan. Fields, in order: V gene, clone size, D gene, J gene, CDR3 protein, CDR3 DNA. The D gene is left open where the match is weak. Expanded clones are given a class, and other clones once, few, many or no size at all.

>TRBV7-8|many|NA|TRBJ2-3
CASSFDTDTQYF
TGTGCCAGCAGCTTTGACACAGATACGCAGTATTTT
>TRBV6-1|few|NA|TRBJ2-4
CASRLQGPRDIQYF
TGTGCCAGCAGGCTGCAGGGGCCCAGGGACATTCAGTACTTC
>TRBV28|NA|TRBD2|TRBJ2-7
CASSFTGGFYEQYF
TGTGCCAGCAGTTTCACGGGAGGGTTCTACGAGCAGTACTTC
>TRBV11-2|many|TRBD2|TRBJ2-1
CASSPRLAGLYNEQFF
TGTGCCAGCAGCCCGAGACTAGCGGGTCTCTACAATGAGCAGTTCTTC
>TRBV10-2|many|NA|TRBJ2-7
CASTSAGAYEQYF
TGCGCCAGCACGTCCGCAGGGGCCTACGAGCAGTACTTC
>TRBV27|NA|NA|TRBJ2-3
CASSSDPAFTDTQYF
TGTGCCAGCAGTTCGGACCCAGCTTTCACAGATACGCAGTATTTT
>TRBV6-6|few|NA|TRBJ1-2
CASSGGHNYGYTF
TGTGCCAGCAGTGGGGGACACAACTATGGCTACACCTTC
>TRBV7-6|NA|TRBD1|TRBJ2-5
CASSSGQGQGETQYF
TGTGCCAGCAGCTCTGGACAGGGGCAAGGAGAGACCCAGTACTTC
>TRBV5-1|NA|TRBD1|TRBJ2-3
CASSSGQTSTDTQYF
TGCGCCAGCAGCTCGGGACAGACTAGCACAGATACGCAGTATTTT
>TRBV28|NA|NA|TRBJ2-5
CASSSNLRPTRSETQYF
TGTGCCAGCAGTTCGAATCTGAGGCCGACGAGATCTGAGACCCAGTACTTC
>TRBV6-1|NA|TRBD2|TRBJ2-3
CASSELRELTDTQYF
TGTGCCAGCAGTGAACTGCGGGAGCTCACAGATACGCAGTATTTT
>TRBV27|NA|NA|TRBJ2-7
CASSLAGTYEQYF
TGTGCCAGCAGTTTGGCTGGAACCTACGAGCAGTACTTC
>TRBV7-9|many|TRBD2|TRBJ2-5
CASSLTSVETQYF
TGTGCCAGCAGCTTAACTAGCGTGGAGACCCAGTACTTC
>TRBV4-2|NA|NA|TRBJ2-1
CASSQDWAGLSNEQFF
TGTGCCAGCAGCCAAGACTGGGCAGGGTTAAGCAATGAGCAGTTCTTC
>TRBV10-3|many|NA|TRBJ2-1
CAISNRRGDEQFF
TGTGCCATCAGCAATAGACGGGGTGATGAGCAGTTCTTC
>TRBV7-2|many|NA|TRBJ2-5
CASSLVTGKETQYF
TGTGCCAGCAGCTTAGTTACAGGGAAAGAGACCCAGTACTTC
>TRBV23-1|many|NA|TRBJ2-1
CASSRERIVTGEQFF
TGCGCCAGCAGTCGAGAAAGAATTGTTACGGGTGAGCAGTTCTTC
>TRBV11-2|few|NA|TRBJ1-1
CASSLGFQIPNTEAFF
TGTGCCAGCAGCTTAGGGTTCCAGATACCGAACACTGAAGCTTTCTTT
>TRBV10-3|many|NA|TRBJ1-1
CAISEDGLNTEAFF
TGTGCCATCAGTGAAGACGGATTAAACACTGAAGCTTTCTTT
>TRBV29-1|NA|TRBD2|TRBJ2-3
CSVFSGLGTDTQYF
TGCAGCGTTTTTAGCGGGTTAGGTACAGATACGCAGTATTTT
>TRBV27|few|NA|TRBJ2-5
CASSLDLGETQYF
TGTGCCAGCAGTTTAGATTTAGGAGAGACCCAGTACTTC
>TRBV28|NA|TRBD2|TRBJ2-3
CASSTTSFLLAGASRDTQYF
TGTGCCAGCAGTACAACTAGCTTCCTTCTAGCGGGAGCAAGTAGAGATACGCAGTATTTT
>TRBV28|few|TRBD2|TRBJ2-1
CASSLLAIIGEQFF
TGTGCCAGCAGTCTACTAGCGATAATAGGTGAGCAGTTCTTC
>TRBV25-1|few|TRBD1|TRBJ1-2
CASSESWMTGVGYGYTF
TGTGCCAGCAGTGAATCCTGGATGACAGGGGTGGGCTATGGCTACACCTTC
>TRBV5-5|few|NA|TRBJ1-3
CASSRGNSGAGNTIYF
TGTGCCAGCAGCCGGGGCAATTCAGGGGCTGGAAACACCATATATTTT
>TRBV6-6|many|NA|TRBJ2-1
CASSYERFSYNEQFF
TGTGCCAGCAGTTACGAGCGGTTTTCCTACAATGAGCAGTTCTTC
>TRBV15|few|TRBD1|TRBJ1-2
CATSKGQGLNYGYTF
TGTGCCACCAGCAAAGGACAGGGGTTGAACTATGGCTACACCTTC
>TRBV7-6|NA|NA|TRBJ2-5
CASSFGHQETQYF
TGTGCCAGCAGCTTTGGCCATCAAGAGACCCAGTACTTC
>TRBV14|NA|NA|TRBJ1-2
CASSPRTTGGYTF
TGTGCCAGCAGCCCTAGGACAACGGGCGGCTACACCTTC
>TRBV9|NA|TRBD2|TRBJ2-2
CASSVGVAGVTGELFF
TGTGCCAGCAGCGTAGGCGTAGCGGGAGTCACCGGGGAGCTGTTTTTT
>TRBV10-3|few|TRBD1|TRBJ2-7
CAISKSTGGDYEQYF
TGTGCCATCAGCAAGAGCACAGGGGGCGACTACGAGCAGTACTTC
>TRBV28|many|NA|TRBJ2-7
CASSRWDTSYEQYF
TGTGCCAGCAGTAGGTGGGACACCTCCTACGAGCAGTACTTC
>TRBV28|NA|NA|TRBJ2-7
CASSLKREQYF
TGTGCCAGCAGTCTGAAGCGGGAGCAGTACTTC
>TRBV18|few|NA|TRBJ2-7
CASSPRSSYEQYF
TGTGCCAGCTCACCCCGAAGCTCCTACGAGCAGTACTTC
>TRBV6-6|many|NA|TRBJ2-3
CASSYVDTQYF
TGTGCCAGCAGTTACGTGGATACGCAGTATTTT
>TRBV7-2|NA|TRBD2|TRBJ2-7
CASSSKTSGTYEQYF
TGTGCCAGCAGCTCCAAGACTAGCGGGACCTACGAGCAGTACTTC
>TRBV2|NA|TRBD1|TRBJ2-5
CASRLQGGGETQYF
TGTGCCAGCCGGCTACAGGGGGGAGGAGAGACCCAGTACTTC
>TRBV4-2|few|NA|TRBJ2-2
CASSPTTANTGELFF
TGTGCCAGCAGCCCGACTACAGCGAACACCGGGGAGCTGTTTTTT
>TRBV28|NA|TRBD2|TRBJ2-5
CASSPSGRGGSETQYF
TGTGCCAGCAGTCCTAGCGGGAGAGGGGGGTCGGAGACCCAGTACTTC
>TRBV5-1|NA|TRBD2|TRBJ2-1
CASGLAGNSYNEQFF
TGCGCCAGCGGCCTAGCGGGGAACTCCTACAATGAGCAGTTCTTC
>TRBV25-1|few|TRBD1|TRBJ2-7
CASSDRHSDRGEGEQYF
TGTGCCAGCAGTGATCGCCACTCAGACAGGGGGGAAGGCGAGCAGTACTTC
>TRBV21-1|many|NA|TRBJ1-5
CASSKLGGGRNQPQHF
TGTGCCAGCAGCAAACTCGGCGGGGGCCGGAATCAGCCCCAGCATTTT
>TRBV11-2|NA|TRBD2|TRBJ2-5
CASSLGVRAGGRETQYF
TGTGCCAGCAGCTTAGGCGTCCGGGCGGGAGGGCGAGAGACCCAGTACTTC
>TRBV7-6|NA|NA|TRBJ2-1
CASSLVGGGEQFF
TGTGCCAGCAGCTTAGTCGGGGGCGGTGAGCAGTTCTTC
>TRBV5-4|NA|TRBD1|TRBJ2-2
CASSRQGAGAGELFF
TGTGCCAGCAGCCGACAGGGGGCGGGTGCCGGGGAGCTGTTTTTT
>TRBV6-1|NA|NA|TRBJ1-1
CASRTTVYTEAFF
TGTGCCAGCAGGACGACAGTGTACACTGAAGCTTTCTTT
>TRBV7-2|few|NA|TRBJ2-1
CASSSGPSVFF
TGTGCCAGCAGCTCGGGCCCTTCCGTCTTCTTC
>TRBV19|many|NA|TRBJ1-2
CASSISGKDGYTF
TGTGCCAGTAGTATATCAGGGAAGGATGGCTACACCTTC
>TRBV7-9|NA|NA|TRBJ1-1
CASKGSAMNTEAFF
TGTGCCAGCAAAGGGTCAGCCATGAACACTGAAGCTTTCTTT
>TRBV4-1|many|TRBD1|TRBJ2-7
CASSQVQGSYEQYF
TGCGCCAGCAGCCAAGTACAGGGGTCCTACGAGCAGTACTTC